This TCR beta chain was captured in a study of regulatory T cells in long-lasting Graves disease. Study-wide background: Persistent Graves' disease meant over 5 years of antithyroid drugs with positive TSH receptor antibodies.

Specified time point: persistent/refractory GD, antithyroid drugs over 5 years with positive TRAb. Construction of the TCR library relied on RNA isolated from PBMCs. It was by American Thyroid Association guidelines that Graves' disease was diagnosed. Patients were enrolled at an endocrinology department in Xi'an, China. This clonotype was detected ten times or more. There are 16 residues in the CDR3. Germline V gene sequence: CDR1 KGHDR, CDR2 SFDVKD. Losses at the gene ends were 3 bases for V and 1 base for J; bases not matched to a gene: 7. Combining iRepertoire HTBI primers with Arm-PCR of CDR3 regions, the authors built TCR beta libraries. Authors' analysis steps: Throughout the samples, researchers identified 60 to 70 TRBV and 14 TRBJ segments. One entry per CDR3 protein, called by TCRdb with MiXCR from the multiplex PCR reads. The V and J calls come from TCRdb's annotation, not from the publication. The sample comprises about 470,000 distinct CDR3 sequences, around a fifth of which are singletons, and around 7% rests with the top ten.

The sample consisted of peripheral blood mononuclear cells (PBMCs), taken when the disease was refractory, from a patient treated with antithyroid drugs. The chain employs TRBV24-1 and TRBJ2-5; 7 nucleotides agree with TRBD2. The sequence derives from a female donor with Graves disease. DNA for the CDR3: TGTGCCACCAGTGATACCGGGGGACTACTCCAAGAGACCCAGTACTTC. Translating it yields CATSDTGGLLQETQYF.